Listed here is a single T cell receptor (beta chain). The sample belongs to a study of blood T cell repertoires in COVID-19. Study-level information: T cells, B-cell-depleted T cells, or PBMCs supplied cDNA or gDNA.

The CDR3 runs to 13 residues. V shed 7 bases and J shed 2 bases, with 13 bases lying between them. In germline, CDR1 is SGHKS, CDR2 YYEKEE (reference sequence). Study processing details: Reference gene primer amplification yielded estimated nucleated cell counts. The table came from immunoSEQ multiplex PCR; TCRdb's copy has only in-frame clones and leaves some out. V and J calls and clone size are given by that table; D and trimming were obtained from the DNA. There are 200,000 to 250,000 clones in the sample; roughly 86% occur only once, and 1.5% to 2% lies in the top ten. The sequence derives from a woman aged 55-69 years who had recovered from COVID-19. Source material: peripheral blood. This chain connects TRBV5-5 to TRBJ2-7; weak D call: TRBD1 (6 bases). The CDR3 here is CASGPTGTYEQYF. In DNA, the CDR3 is TGTGCCAGCGGGCCGACAGGAACCTACGAGCAGTACTTC.